The next 21 T cell receptor beta chains were all read from a single sample in a study of sequential checkpoint blockade in melanoma. TCRdb's table, derived via immunoSEQ multiplex PCR, lists solely in-frame clones and lacks some. Among 20,000 to 25,000 clones, under 30% were seen once, and the ten largest hold over 5%. As for treatment: randomized to nivolumab then ipilimumab (arm A) or the reverse (arm B). The material sequenced was tumor tissue (inferred from file names), taken from a patient given nivolumab and ipilimumab in sequence. These receptors were obtained from a human donor with melanoma.

The CDR3 region is CAITEGGLYYEQYF. The DNA of the CDR3 is TGTGCCATCACCGAAGGAGGGCTGTACTACGAGCAGTACTTC. This chain links TRBV6-8 with TRBJ2-7, with a possible D match to TRBD2 (6 bases). The CDR3 loop spans 14 amino acids. Germline values: CDR1 MNHGY, CDR2 SAAAGT. The ends were cut back, 10 bases at V and 3 bases at J, with 19 bases in the middle.

The rearrangement links TRBV15 to TRBJ2-2; 10 bases match TRBD2. Germline values: CDR1 LNHNV, CDR2 YYDKDF (reference sequence). The CDR3 has 16 amino acids. With 0 bases clipped from V and 5 bases from J, the junction kept 3 bases outside the gene matches. This chain's CDR3 is CATSREVGLATGELFF. As DNA, the CDR3 is TGTGCCACCAGCAGAGAAGTGGGACTAGCGACCGGGGAGCTGTTTTTT.

This clone has a handful of counts. The genes are TRBV12-2 and TRBJ2-7. TRBV12-2 is a recognized pseudogene. CDR3 length: 14 residues. Here the CDR3 reads CASRLADVAYEQYF. The CDR3 bases are TGTGCAAGTCGCTTAGCGGACGTAGCCTACGAGCAGTACTTC.

A few counts support this clone. V gene TRBV6-8 combines with J gene TRBJ1-4; D gene ambiguous. Germline values: CDR1 MNHGY, CDR2 SAAAGT. The V end lost 0 bases, the J end lost 7 bases, and 21 bases lay between the germline ends. This CDR3 contains 18 residues. The CDR3 reads CASSYSAPRWGEGEKLFF. Here the CDR3 DNA reads TGTGCCAGCAGTTACTCGGCCCCTCGGTGGGGAGAGGGTGAAAAACTGTTTTTT.

This clone has just a few counts. The chain carries TRBV23-1 and TRBJ2-7; TRBD1 matches at 8 bases. TRBV23-1 carries the ORF label, with uncertain function. The CDR3 is 13 amino acids. V was clipped by 6 bases and J by 6 bases; unmatched bases: 7. The CDR3 is CASSSGTGLEQYF. The DNA for the CDR3 is TGCGCCAGCAGCTCAGGGACAGGTCTCGAGCAGTACTTC.

This clone was seen a handful of times. The chain uses TRBV6-8 and TRBJ1-1, with D possibly matching TRBD1 (5 bases). The germline V gene has CDR1 MNHGY and CDR2 SAAAGT. This CDR3 is built from 13 residues. V lost 7 bases, J lost 3 bases, and 12 bases lay in between. CDR3 amino acids: CASTHRGDTEAFF. The CDR3 DNA sequence: TGTGCCAGCACGCATAGAGGGGACACTGAAGCTTTCTTT.

The rearrangement links TRBV6-8 to TRBJ2-3, with 8 positions matching TRBD2. The germline V gene encodes CDR1 MNHGY and CDR2 SAAAGT. J gave up 5 bases and V 4 bases, and 5 bases lay outside the gene matches. The CDR3 length is 14 residues. The CDR3 coding sequence is TGTGCCAGCAGTTTAAGCGGGAGCGTAGATACGCAGTATTTT. The encoded protein is CASSLSGSVDTQYF.

Relative to its sample, this clone is medium-sized. The rearrangement joins TRBV11-3 to TRBJ2-1; D not resolved. CDR3 length: 14 residues. From germline, CDR1 is SGHNT and CDR2 YENEEA. Deletions cut 0 bases from V and 4 bases from J, with 7 bases between. CDR3 amino acids: CASSLEPGYNEQFF. Written as DNA, the CDR3 is TGTGCCAGCAGCTTAGAACCAGGATACAATGAGCAGTTCTTC.

The rearrangement links TRBV28 to TRBJ1-5, with D unresolved. The CDR3 length is 12 residues. Per the germline V gene, CDR1 is MDHEN and CDR2 is SYDVKM. V lost 7 bases to trimming and J lost 6 bases, with 10 bases between them. CDR3 region: CASKDPGQPQHF. CDR3 sequence (DNA): TGTGCCAGCAAAGATCCAGGTCAGCCCCAGCATTTT.

V usage is TRBV11-3 and J usage is TRBJ2-3; TRBD2 is a possible D gene (6 bases). CDR3 length equals 16 residues. Germline CDR1 is SGHNT and CDR2 is YENEEA. V lost 1 base and J lost 1, with 12 bases in between. Here the CDR3 DNA reads TGTGCCAGCAGCTTAGTTGGCGGGGTAGGCACAGATACGCAGTATTTT. It is translated as CASSLVGGVGTDTQYF.

This chain connects TRBV6-7 to TRBJ2-2; unclear D gene. TRBV6-7 is an open reading frame whose function is uncertain. CDR3 size: 11 residues. Trimming pared 8 bases from V and 6 bases from J, leaving 7 bases between. The CDR3 here is CASVGPGELFF. The DNA for the CDR3 is TGTGCCAGCGTCGGGCCCGGGGAGCTGTTTTTT.

This clone was counted a few times. The rearrangement uses TRBV11-3 and TRBJ1-4; D possibly corresponds to TRBD1 (5 bases). Germline CDR1 and CDR2: SGHNT and YENEEA. This CDR3 is 15 amino acids long. V was pared by 5 bases and J by 0 bases, with 10 bases between. The DNA of the CDR3 is TGTGCCAGCAGCGGCAGGGTTGCAACTAATGAAAAACTGTTTTTT. Encoded protein: CASSGRVATNEKLFF.

The V call is TRBV19, the J call TRBJ2-7; no firm D call. V lost 6 bases, J lost 4 bases, and 7 bases lay in between. Germline V CDR1 and CDR2: LNHDA, SQIVND (reference sequence). There are 11 residues in the CDR3. The CDR3 DNA reads as TGTGCCAGTAGAGGATTTTACGAGCAGTACTTC. Amino acid sequence: CASRGFYEQYF. Full variable domain (remainder filled in from reference TRBV19 and TRBJ2-7): DGGITQSPKYLFRKEGQNVTLSCEQNLNHDAMYWYRQDPGQGLRLIYYSQIVNDFQKGDIAEGYSVSREKKESFPLTVTSAQKNPTAFYLCASRGFYEQYFGPGTRLTVT.

This clone occurred once. This chain uses TRBV19 with TRBJ2-7, with D maybe TRBD1 (6 bases). Germline V gene sequence: CDR1 LNHDA, CDR2 SQIVND (reference sequence). Trimming shortened V by 6 bases and J by 0 bases, and 12 bases separated the two germline ends. CDR3 size: 14 residues. The CDR3 coding sequence is TGTGCCAGTAGCTCAACAGGGAACTCCTACGAGCAGTACTTC. Its protein is CASSSTGNSYEQYF.

This clone was seen more than once but under ten times. The rearrangement joins TRBV18 to TRBJ1-3, with D possibly being TRBD1 (5 bases). The CDR3 extends over 16 amino acids. The germline V gene encodes CDR1 KGHSH and CDR2 LQKENI. The V gene lost 0 bases and the J gene lost 0 bases, with 9 bases spanning the gap. CDR3 DNA: TGTGCCAGCTCACCACCGGGGCGGAACTCTGGAAACACCATATATTTT. Encoded protein: CASSPPGRNSGNTIYF. Filled out from reference TRBV18 and TRBJ1-3, the complete variable domain reads NAGVMQNPRHLVRRRGQEARLRCSPMKGHSHVYWYRQLPEEGLKFMVYLQKENIIDESGMPKERFSAEFPKEGPSILRIQQVVRGDSAAYFCASSPPGRNSGNTIYFGEGSWLTVV.

In this sample, this clone turned up many times. J is TRBJ2-7 and V is TRBV7-4; D is uncertain. Trimming shortened V by 0 bases and J by 1 base, and 4 bases separated the two germline ends. Germline values: CDR1 SGHVT, CDR2 SQSDAQ. This CDR3 is 13 amino acids long. CDR3 in DNA: TGTGCCAGCAGCTTAGCCTCATCCTACGAGCAGTACTTC. Residues: CASSLASSYEQYF.

V usage is TRBV6-8 and J usage is TRBJ1-1; D might be TRBD1 (5 bases). CDR3 length equals 15 residues. Germline V gene lookup returns CDR1 MNHGY and CDR2 SAAAGT. Trimming left V 0 bases short and J 2 bases short, with 10 bases between. CDR3 bases: TGTGCCAGCAGTTACTCAGATAGGGGCAACACTGAAGCTTTCTTT. It specifies CASSYSDRGNTEAFF.

This chain joins TRBV18 and TRBJ1-5; a possible D gene is TRBD1 (5 bases). Between the trimmed V and J ends, which lost 4 bases and 0 bases, there was a span of 10 bases. Germline loops: CDR1 KGHSH, CDR2 LQKENI. The CDR3 spans 15 residues. In DNA form, the CDR3 reads TGTGCCAGCTCACTTGACAGTTATAGCAATCAGCCCCAGCATTTT. It encodes CASSLDSYSNQPQHF. Combining the CDR3 with reference TRBV18 and TRBJ1-5 gives the whole variable domain NAGVMQNPRHLVRRRGQEARLRCSPMKGHSHVYWYRQLPEEGLKFMVYLQKENIIDESGMPKERFSAEFPKEGPSILRIQQVVRGDSAAYFCASSLDSYSNQPQHFGDGTRLSIL.

This clone was seen only a few times. The rearrangement links TRBV6-8 to TRBJ1-5; D gene unclear. V lost 4 bases and J lost 4, with 5 bases in between. The V gene's germline CDR1 is MNHGY and CDR2 SAAAGT. The CDR3 extends over 12 amino acids. The CDR3: CASSSTNQPQHF. CDR3 in DNA: TGTGCCAGCAGTTCCACTAATCAGCCCCAGCATTTT.

About this clone itself: The junction departs from the called germline gene at one end, perhaps through a read error. The chain carries TRBV6-8 and TRBJ1-5; 9 nucleotides line up with TRBD1. Germline-derived CDR1 and CDR2 are MNHGY and SAAAGT. The CDR3 consists of 15 residues. The CDR3 spells CAISAGTGNNQPQHF. CDR3 DNA: TGTGCCATCAGTGCTGGGACAGGGAACAATCAGCCCCAGCATTTT.

This clone was seen once. The genes are TRBV5-1 and TRBJ1-1; TRBD1 might be the D (6 bases). CDR1 and CDR2 (germline): SGHRS, YFSETQ. The CDR3 length is 14 residues. V dropped 9 bases and J dropped 5 bases, with 20 bases sitting between them. The CDR3 reads CATGGGGIGTEAFF. The DNA for the CDR3 is TGCGCCACCGGAGGAGGGGGGATAGGTACTGAAGCTTTCTTT.